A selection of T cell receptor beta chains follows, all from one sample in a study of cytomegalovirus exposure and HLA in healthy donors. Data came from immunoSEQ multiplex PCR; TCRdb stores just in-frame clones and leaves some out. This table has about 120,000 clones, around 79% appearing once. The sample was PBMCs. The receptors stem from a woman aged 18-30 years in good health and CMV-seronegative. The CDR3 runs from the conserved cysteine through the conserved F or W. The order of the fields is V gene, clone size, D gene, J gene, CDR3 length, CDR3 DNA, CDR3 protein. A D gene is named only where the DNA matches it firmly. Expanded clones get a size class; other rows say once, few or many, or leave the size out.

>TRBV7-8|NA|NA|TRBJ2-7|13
TGTGCCAGCAGCTTGAACAACAACTACGAGCAGTACTTC
CASSLNNNYEQYF
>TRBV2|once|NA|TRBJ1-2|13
TGTGCCAGCAGAATACAGGGAGAAGATGGCTACACCTTC
CASRIQGEDGYTF
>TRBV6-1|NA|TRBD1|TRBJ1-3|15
TGTGCCAGCAGAGCAACAGGGGCAGCCGGAAACACCATATATTTT
CASRATGAAGNTIYF
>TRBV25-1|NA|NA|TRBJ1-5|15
TGTGCCAGCAGTGCCGCCGGGGGTGACGGTCAGCCCCAGCATTTT
CASSAAGGDGQPQHF
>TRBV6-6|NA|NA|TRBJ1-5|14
TGTGCCAGCAGTAAGAGCGATAGCAATCAGCCCCAGCATTTT
CASSKSDSNQPQHF
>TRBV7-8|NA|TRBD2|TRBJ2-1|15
TGTGCCAGCAGCCCATCTATAGCGGGATACAATGAGCAGTTCTTC
CASSPSIAGYNEQFF
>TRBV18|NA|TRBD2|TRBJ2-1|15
TGTGCCAGCTCACCACCAGCTAGCGGGGGAAATGAGCAGTTCTTC
CASSPPASGGNEQFF
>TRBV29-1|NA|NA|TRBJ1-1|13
TGCAGCGTTGAAACGGGAGGTGGGACTGAAGCTTTCTTT
CSVETGGGTEAFF
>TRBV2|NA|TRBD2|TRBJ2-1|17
TGTGCCAGCAGTTCCAAAAGAGGTAGCGGGAGTATCGGTGAGCAGTTCTTC
CASSSKRGSGSIGEQFF
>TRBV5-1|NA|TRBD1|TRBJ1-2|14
TGCGCCAGCAGCCAGGGGGATCTCTACTATGGCTACACCTTC
CASSQGDLYYGYTF
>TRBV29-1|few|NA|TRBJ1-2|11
TGCAGCGTTGCTTCCCTCTATGGCTACACCTTC
CSVASLYGYTF
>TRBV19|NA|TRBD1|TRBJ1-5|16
TGTGCCAGTACATCAGGGACAGGGGGTAGCAATCAGCCCCAGCATTTT
CASTSGTGGSNQPQHF
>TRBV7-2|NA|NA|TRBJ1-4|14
TGTGCCAGCAGCCGTGGGAGGGGAAATGAAAAACTGTTTTTT
CASSRGRGNEKLFF
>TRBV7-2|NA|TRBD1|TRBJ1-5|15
TGTGCCAGCAGCTTAGGGGACAGCAGCAATCAGCCCCAGCATTTT
CASSLGDSSNQPQHF
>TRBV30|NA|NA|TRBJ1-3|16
TGTGCCTGGAGAGATATGGCCCGCCAGTCTGGAAACACCATATATTTT
CAWRDMARQSGNTIYF
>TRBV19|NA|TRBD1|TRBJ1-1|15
TGTGCCAGTAGTATAGTCACAGGGGCGGTTTCTGAAGCTTTCTTT
CASSIVTGAVSEAFF
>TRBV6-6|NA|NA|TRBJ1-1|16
TGTGCCAGCAGTTACCACGTGGACAGACCGAACACTGAAGCTTTCTTT
CASSYHVDRPNTEAFF
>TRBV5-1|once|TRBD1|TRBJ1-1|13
TGCGCCAGCAGCCCCGGGACAGCCCAGAAAGCTTTCTTT
CASSPGTAQKAFF
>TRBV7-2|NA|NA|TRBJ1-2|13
TGTGCCAGCAGCTTAGGACTTACCGGTGGCTACACCTTC
CASSLGLTGGYTF
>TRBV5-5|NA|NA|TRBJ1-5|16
TGTGCCAGCAGCCCGACCACTCACAGGGCTACTCAGCCCCAGCATTTT
CASSPTTHRATQPQHF
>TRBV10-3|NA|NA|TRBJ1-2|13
TGTGCCATCAGTCTCGACAGTCTCTATGGCTACACCTTC
CAISLDSLYGYTF
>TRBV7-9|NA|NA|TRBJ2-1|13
TGTGCCAGCAGCTTTACGTCAGACTTCCAGCAGTTCTTC
CASSFTSDFQQFF
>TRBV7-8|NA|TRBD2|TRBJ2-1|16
TGTGCCAGCAGGGGGACTAGCGGGAGGGATCCTTTACAGCAGTTCTTC
CASRGTSGRDPLQQFF
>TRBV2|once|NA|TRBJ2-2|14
TGTGCCAGCAGTTTTTCTAGCGTCCCCGGGGAGCTGTTTTTT
CASSFSSVPGELFF
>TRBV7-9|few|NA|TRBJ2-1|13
TGTGCCAGCAGCTTAGCGGGAGGTAATGAGCAGTTCTTC
CASSLAGGNEQFF
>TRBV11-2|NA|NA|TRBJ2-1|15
TGTGCCAGCAGCTTAGCAGGGGGAGGACACAATGAGCAGTTCTTC
CASSLAGGGHNEQFF
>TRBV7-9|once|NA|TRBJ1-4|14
TGTGCCAGCAGCTTGGGGGCAGGAAGCGAAAAACTGTTTTTT
CASSLGAGSEKLFF
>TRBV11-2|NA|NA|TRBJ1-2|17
TGTGCCAGCAGCTTAGATATGGGGAGATGGGTTAACTATGGCTACACCTTC
CASSLDMGRWVNYGYTF